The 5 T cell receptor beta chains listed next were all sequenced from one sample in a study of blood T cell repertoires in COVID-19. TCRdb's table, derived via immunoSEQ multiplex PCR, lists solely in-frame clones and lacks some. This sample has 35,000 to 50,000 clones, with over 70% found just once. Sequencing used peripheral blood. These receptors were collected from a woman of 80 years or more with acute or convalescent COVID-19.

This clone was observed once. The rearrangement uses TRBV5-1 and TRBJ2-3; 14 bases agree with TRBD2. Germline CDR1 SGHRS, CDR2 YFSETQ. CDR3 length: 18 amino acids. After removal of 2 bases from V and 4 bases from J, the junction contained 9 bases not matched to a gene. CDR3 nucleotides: TGCGCCAGCAGCTTAGGTGGACTAGCGGGGGGTGGGTCAGATACGCAGTATTTT. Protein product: CASSLGGLAGGGSDTQYF.

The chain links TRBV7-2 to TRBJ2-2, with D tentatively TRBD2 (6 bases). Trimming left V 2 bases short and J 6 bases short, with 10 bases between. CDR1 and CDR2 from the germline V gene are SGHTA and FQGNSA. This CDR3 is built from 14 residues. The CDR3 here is CASSLPSDAGELFF. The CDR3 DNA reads TGTGCCAGCAGCTTACCTAGCGACGCCGGGGAGCTGTTTTTT.

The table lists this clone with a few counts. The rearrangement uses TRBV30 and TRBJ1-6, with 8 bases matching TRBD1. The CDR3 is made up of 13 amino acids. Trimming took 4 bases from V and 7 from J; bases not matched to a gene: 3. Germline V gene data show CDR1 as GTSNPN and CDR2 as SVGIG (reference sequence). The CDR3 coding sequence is TGTGCCTGGACCAGGGGGCAGAATTCACCCCTCCACTTT. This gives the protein CAWTRGQNSPLHF.

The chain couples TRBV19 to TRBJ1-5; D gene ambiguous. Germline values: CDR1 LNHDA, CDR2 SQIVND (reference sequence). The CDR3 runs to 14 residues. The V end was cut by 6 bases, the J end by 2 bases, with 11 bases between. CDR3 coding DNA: TGTGCCAGTAGGGGAGACATACGCAATCAGCCCCAGCATTTT. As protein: CASRGDIRNQPQHF.

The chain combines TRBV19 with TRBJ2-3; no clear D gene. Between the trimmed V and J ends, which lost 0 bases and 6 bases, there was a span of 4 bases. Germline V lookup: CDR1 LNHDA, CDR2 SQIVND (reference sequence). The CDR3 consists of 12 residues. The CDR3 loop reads CASSIEADTQYF. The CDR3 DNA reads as TGTGCCAGTAGTATAGAAGCGGATACGCAGTATTTT. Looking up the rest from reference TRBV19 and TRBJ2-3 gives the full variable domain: DGGITQSPKYLFRKEGQNVTLSCEQNLNHDAMYWYRQDPGQGLRLIYYSQIVNDFQKGDIAEGYSVSREKKESFPLTVTSAQKNPTAFYLCASSIEADTQYFGPGTRLTVL.